This TCR beta chain comes out of a study of T cell repertoires in cytomegalovirus infection. In the study overall: Carrying CMV and the relevant HLA type showed in public TCR beta signatures.

This clonotype was detected a few times. Its matching antigen is unknown. Regarding the study as a whole: The ex vivo response was dominated by HLA-C-restricted CMV-specific TCR beta clonotypes.

TCRdb re-analysed the reads in MiXCR, keeping a single row per CDR3 protein. The sample lists fewer than 250,000 distinct CDR3 sequences, roughly 23% seen once, with around a sixth in the top ten. Sequenced material: CD8+ T cells from PBMCs. This TCR derives from a human donor in good health (CMV status not recorded). Some clones in this sample may be carry-over from other donors' samples.

CDR3 in amino acids: CASSPGTGVEQYF. In DNA, the CDR3 is TGTGCCAGCAGTCCCGGGACAGGGGTAGAGCAGTACTTC. V and J are TRBV7-9 and TRBJ2-7; 10 positions match TRBD1. The germline gives CDR1 SEHNR, CDR2 FQNEAQ (reference sequence). Trimming cost V 6 bases and J 7 bases; bases outside gene matches: 6. The CDR3 is 13 residues long.